These 19 T cell receptor beta chains share one sample of origin, sequenced in a study of blood T cell repertoires in COVID-19. TCRdb keeps only in-frame clones here, not all; method: immunoSEQ multiplex PCR. Counted here are about 61,000 clones, 85% to 90% occurring once; the ten biggest clones make up about 3.8%. Sequencing was carried out using peripheral blood. The receptors shown here come from a human donor in a cohort sampled during active COVID-19.

The CDR3 loop reads CASSPGLAGSRETQYF. DNA for the CDR3: TGCGCCAGCAGCCCCGGACTAGCGGGATCGCGGGAGACCCAGTACTTC. The genes are TRBV5-1 and TRBJ2-5; 12 bases are a match to TRBD2. With V trimmed by 4 bases and J by 5 bases, 9 bases remained unmatched. This CDR3 has 16 residues. CDR1 and CDR2 from the germline V gene are SGHRS and YFSETQ. The whole variable domain, filled in from reference TRBV5-1 and TRBJ2-5, reads KAGVTQTPRYLIKTRGQQVTLSCSPISGHRSVSWYQQTPGQGLQFLFEYFSETQRNKGNFPGRFSGRQFSNSRSEMNVSTLELGDSALYLCASSPGLAGSRETQYFGPGTRLLVL.

This chain links TRBV5-6 with TRBJ2-2; no clear D. Germline CDR1 reads SGHDT; CDR2 reads YYEEEE. Trimming cost V 0 bases and J 4 bases, with 7 bases left between them. The CDR3 consists of 14 residues. The CDR3 bases are TGTGCCAGCAGCTTGGGTCTTTTCACCGGGGAGCTGTTTTTT. Its protein product is CASSLGLFTGELFF.

V gene TRBV7-9 combines with J gene TRBJ1-6; the D gene is possibly TRBD1 (6 bases). The CDR3 consists of 14 residues. Germline lookup yields CDR1 SEHNR and CDR2 FQNEAQ (reference sequence). Trimming took 5 bases from V and 5 from J, leaving 10 bases between them. Here the CDR3 reads CASSQDSNNSPLHF. In nucleotides, the CDR3 is TGTGCCAGCAGCCAGGACAGCAATAATTCACCCCTCCACTTT. Complete variable domain (other parts from reference TRBV7-9 and TRBJ1-6): DTGVSQNPRHKITKRGQNVTFRCDPISEHNRLYWYRQTLGQGPEFLTYFQNEAQLEKSRLLSDRFSAERPKGSFSTLEIQRTEQGDSAMYLCASSQDSNNSPLHFGNGTRLTVT.

V and J are TRBV19 and TRBJ1-4, with a tentative D call TRBD1 (5 bases). Per germline, CDR1 LNHDA and CDR2 SQIVND (reference sequence). This CDR3 has 15 amino acids. Trimming left V 5 bases short and J 3 bases short, with 13 bases between. The CDR3 bases are TGTGCCAGTAGTCTCGGGGGAGGTCCTAATGAAAAACTGTTTTTT. Translating gives CASSLGGGPNEKLFF.

This clone was seen only once. The CDR3 is CASSNQGARFGYTF. In DNA, the CDR3 is TGTGCCAGTAGTAATCAGGGGGCCCGTTTCGGCTACACCTTC. The J gene is TRBJ1-2, the V gene TRBV19, with 8 bases aligning to TRBD1. The germline gives CDR1 LNHDA, CDR2 SQIVND (reference sequence). The V and J ends lost 4 bases and 8 bases, in that order; junction bases with no gene match: 9. The CDR3 loop spans 14 amino acids.

This clone was seen only once. The gene calls are TRBV2 and TRBJ1-2, with a tentative D call TRBD1 (6 bases). V lost 3 bases and J 4 bases, leaving 12 bases between the germline ends. Germline V gene data show CDR1 as SNHLY and CDR2 as FYNNEI. This CDR3 is 14 amino acids long. For the CDR3, the DNA is TGTGCCAGCAGTGACGGGCAGGGGATCTATGGCTACACCTTC. Residues: CASSDGQGIYGYTF.

Comments on this clone: Distinct nucleotide sequences in the sample also encode this CDR3. The chain uses TRBV9 and TRBJ1-1; TRBD1 matches 10 bases. Germline assignment: CDR1 SGDLS and CDR2 YYNGEE. With V trimmed by 3 bases and J by 5 bases, 4 bases remained unmatched. The length of the CDR3 is 14 residues. The CDR3 loop reads CASSGGQGGTEAFF. CDR3 DNA sequence: TGTGCCAGCAGCGGAGGACAGGGGGGAACTGAAGCTTTCTTT.

V is TRBV7-9 and J is TRBJ2-1; D remains unclear. The germline V gene has CDR1 SEHNR and CDR2 FQNEAQ (reference sequence). The CDR3 contains 13 residues. Deletions cut 7 bases from V and 3 bases from J, with 10 bases between. CDR3 in DNA: TGTGCCAGCATCCCGACACACTACAATGAGCAGTTCTTC. It yields the protein CASIPTHYNEQFF.

V gene TRBV15 combines with J gene TRBJ1-1, with TRBD1 identical over 10 bases. Germline-derived CDR1 and CDR2 are LNHNV and YYDKDF (reference sequence). V shed 0 bases, J shed 11 bases, and the junction held 9 bases outside the gene matches. CDR3 length: 15 residues. This CDR3 is CATSRETGTGARAFF. As DNA, the CDR3 is TGTGCCACCAGCAGAGAAACCGGGACAGGGGCCCGCGCTTTCTTT. The whole variable domain, remainder taken from reference TRBV15 and TRBJ1-1, is DAMVIQNPRYQVTQFGKPVTLSCSQTLNHNVMYWYQQKSSQAPKLLFHYYDKDFNNEADTPDNFQSRRPNTSFCFLDIRSPGLGDTAMYLCATSRETGTGARAFFGQGTRLTVV.

The chain couples TRBV5-6 to TRBJ1-6; no clear D. Trimming removed 7 bases from V and 7 bases from J, with 18 bases in between. In germline, CDR1 is SGHDT, CDR2 YYEEEE. There are 15 residues in the CDR3. CDR3 sequence: CASSAVNDPNSPLHF. CDR3 bases: TGTGCCAGCTCCGCGGTGAATGACCCGAATTCACCCCTCCACTTT.

The chain carries TRBV19 and TRBJ2-3; D possibly corresponds to TRBD2 (6 bases). Germline CDR1 is LNHDA and CDR2 is SQIVND (reference sequence). The V and J ends lost 0 bases and 2 bases respectively, with 9 bases between them. The CDR3 covers 15 residues. The DNA of the CDR3 is TGTGCCAGTAGTATAGATGGGGACTTCACAGATACGCAGTATTTT. It specifies CASSIDGDFTDTQYF.

The V gene is TRBV5-6, the J gene TRBJ1-1; D is possibly TRBD1 (5 bases). The CDR3 consists of 13 residues. The germline gives CDR1 SGHDT, CDR2 YYEEEE. V lost 4 bases and J lost 4, with 11 bases in between. The CDR3 nucleotides are TGTGCCAGCAGCATAGGGGTTATCACTGAAGCTTTCTTT. It yields the protein CASSIGVITEAFF.

This clone has only one observation. The chain employs TRBV3-1 (or the pseudogene TRBV3-2) and TRBJ2-2, with 7 positions matching TRBD2. The CDR3 has 16 residues. Germline CDR1 LGHDT, CDR2 YNNKEL (reference sequence). V lost 1 base to trimming and J lost 6 bases; unmatched junction nucleotides: 8. The CDR3 loop is CASSQAYGGMAGELFF. The CDR3 DNA is TGTGCCAGCAGCCAAGCCTACGGGGGGATGGCCGGGGAGCTGTTTTTT.

The chain recombines TRBV19 with TRBJ2-2; D not resolved. The CDR3 runs to 12 residues. The V gene's germline CDR1 is LNHDA and CDR2 SQIVND (reference sequence). V shed 6 bases and J shed 9 bases, with 11 bases lying between them. CDR3 amino acids: CASSPYSRELFF. As DNA, the CDR3 is TGTGCCAGTAGCCCCTATAGCAGGGAGCTGTTTTTT.

This chain links TRBV6-1 with TRBJ2-5, with TRBD2 matching 10 bases. Looked up from germline, CDR1 is MNHNS and CDR2 is SASEGT. This CDR3 spans 15 amino acids. J was trimmed by 2 bases and V by 3 bases; bases with no gene match: 3. The chain's CDR3 is CASSDSSGGQETQYF. The CDR3 DNA reads TGTGCCAGCAGTGATTCTAGCGGGGGACAAGAGACCCAGTACTTC.

This chain links TRBV4-3 with TRBJ2-5; the match to TRBD2 covers 10 bases. Germline trimming cut 4 bases from V and 4 bases from J; bases unmatched to any gene: 3. CDR1 is LGHNA, CDR2 YSLEER, per germline. There are 14 residues in the CDR3. CDR3 nucleotide sequence: TGCGCCAGCAGCCCGCTAGCGGGGGTAGAGACCCAGTACTTC. Translated: CASSPLAGVETQYF.

The chain couples TRBV18 to TRBJ2-7, with a tentative D call TRBD2 (6 bases). This CDR3 has 13 residues. In germline, CDR1 is KGHSH, CDR2 LQKENI. The V gene lost 3 bases and the J gene lost 5 bases, with 11 bases spanning the gap. CDR3 amino acids: CASSPRGRDEQYF. As DNA, the CDR3 is TGTGCCAGCTCACCGCGGGGCCGGGACGAGCAGTACTTC.

The chain couples TRBV4-2 to TRBJ2-5; D is possibly TRBD1 (5 bases). CDR1 LGHNA and CDR2 YNFKEQ come from the germline V gene. The CDR3 is 14 amino acids. Trimming stripped 0 bases from V and 2 bases from J, with 7 bases between. The CDR3 nucleotides read TGTGCCAGCAGCCAAGAAGGGGTTCAAGAGACCCAGTACTTC. Protein: CASSQEGVQETQYF.

This chain joins TRBV6-5 and TRBJ2-1; D is unclear. The CDR3 runs to 14 residues. The V end lost 6 bases, the J end lost 1 base, and 10 bases lay between the germline ends. Germline V gene lookup returns CDR1 MNHEY and CDR2 SVGAGI. The DNA for the CDR3 is TGTGCCAGCAGATATAGCTCTTCCTACAATGAGCAGTTCTTC. Its protein is CASRYSSSYNEQFF.